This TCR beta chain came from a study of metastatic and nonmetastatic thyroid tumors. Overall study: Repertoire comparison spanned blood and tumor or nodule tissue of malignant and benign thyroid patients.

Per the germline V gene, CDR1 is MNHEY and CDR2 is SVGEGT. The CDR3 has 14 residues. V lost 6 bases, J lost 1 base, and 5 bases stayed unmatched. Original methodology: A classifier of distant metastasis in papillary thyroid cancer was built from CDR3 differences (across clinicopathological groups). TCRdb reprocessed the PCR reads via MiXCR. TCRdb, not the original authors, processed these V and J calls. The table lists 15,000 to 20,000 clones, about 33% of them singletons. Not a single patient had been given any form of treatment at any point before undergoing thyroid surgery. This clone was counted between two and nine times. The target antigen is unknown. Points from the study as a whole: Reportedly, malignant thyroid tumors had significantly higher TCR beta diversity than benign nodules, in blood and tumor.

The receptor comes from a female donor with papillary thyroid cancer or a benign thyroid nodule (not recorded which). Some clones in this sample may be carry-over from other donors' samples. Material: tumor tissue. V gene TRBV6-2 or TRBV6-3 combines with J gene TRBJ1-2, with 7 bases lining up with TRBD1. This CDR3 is CASSPGQDNYGYTF. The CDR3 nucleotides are TGTGCCAGCAGCCCCGGACAGGATAACTATGGCTACACCTTC.